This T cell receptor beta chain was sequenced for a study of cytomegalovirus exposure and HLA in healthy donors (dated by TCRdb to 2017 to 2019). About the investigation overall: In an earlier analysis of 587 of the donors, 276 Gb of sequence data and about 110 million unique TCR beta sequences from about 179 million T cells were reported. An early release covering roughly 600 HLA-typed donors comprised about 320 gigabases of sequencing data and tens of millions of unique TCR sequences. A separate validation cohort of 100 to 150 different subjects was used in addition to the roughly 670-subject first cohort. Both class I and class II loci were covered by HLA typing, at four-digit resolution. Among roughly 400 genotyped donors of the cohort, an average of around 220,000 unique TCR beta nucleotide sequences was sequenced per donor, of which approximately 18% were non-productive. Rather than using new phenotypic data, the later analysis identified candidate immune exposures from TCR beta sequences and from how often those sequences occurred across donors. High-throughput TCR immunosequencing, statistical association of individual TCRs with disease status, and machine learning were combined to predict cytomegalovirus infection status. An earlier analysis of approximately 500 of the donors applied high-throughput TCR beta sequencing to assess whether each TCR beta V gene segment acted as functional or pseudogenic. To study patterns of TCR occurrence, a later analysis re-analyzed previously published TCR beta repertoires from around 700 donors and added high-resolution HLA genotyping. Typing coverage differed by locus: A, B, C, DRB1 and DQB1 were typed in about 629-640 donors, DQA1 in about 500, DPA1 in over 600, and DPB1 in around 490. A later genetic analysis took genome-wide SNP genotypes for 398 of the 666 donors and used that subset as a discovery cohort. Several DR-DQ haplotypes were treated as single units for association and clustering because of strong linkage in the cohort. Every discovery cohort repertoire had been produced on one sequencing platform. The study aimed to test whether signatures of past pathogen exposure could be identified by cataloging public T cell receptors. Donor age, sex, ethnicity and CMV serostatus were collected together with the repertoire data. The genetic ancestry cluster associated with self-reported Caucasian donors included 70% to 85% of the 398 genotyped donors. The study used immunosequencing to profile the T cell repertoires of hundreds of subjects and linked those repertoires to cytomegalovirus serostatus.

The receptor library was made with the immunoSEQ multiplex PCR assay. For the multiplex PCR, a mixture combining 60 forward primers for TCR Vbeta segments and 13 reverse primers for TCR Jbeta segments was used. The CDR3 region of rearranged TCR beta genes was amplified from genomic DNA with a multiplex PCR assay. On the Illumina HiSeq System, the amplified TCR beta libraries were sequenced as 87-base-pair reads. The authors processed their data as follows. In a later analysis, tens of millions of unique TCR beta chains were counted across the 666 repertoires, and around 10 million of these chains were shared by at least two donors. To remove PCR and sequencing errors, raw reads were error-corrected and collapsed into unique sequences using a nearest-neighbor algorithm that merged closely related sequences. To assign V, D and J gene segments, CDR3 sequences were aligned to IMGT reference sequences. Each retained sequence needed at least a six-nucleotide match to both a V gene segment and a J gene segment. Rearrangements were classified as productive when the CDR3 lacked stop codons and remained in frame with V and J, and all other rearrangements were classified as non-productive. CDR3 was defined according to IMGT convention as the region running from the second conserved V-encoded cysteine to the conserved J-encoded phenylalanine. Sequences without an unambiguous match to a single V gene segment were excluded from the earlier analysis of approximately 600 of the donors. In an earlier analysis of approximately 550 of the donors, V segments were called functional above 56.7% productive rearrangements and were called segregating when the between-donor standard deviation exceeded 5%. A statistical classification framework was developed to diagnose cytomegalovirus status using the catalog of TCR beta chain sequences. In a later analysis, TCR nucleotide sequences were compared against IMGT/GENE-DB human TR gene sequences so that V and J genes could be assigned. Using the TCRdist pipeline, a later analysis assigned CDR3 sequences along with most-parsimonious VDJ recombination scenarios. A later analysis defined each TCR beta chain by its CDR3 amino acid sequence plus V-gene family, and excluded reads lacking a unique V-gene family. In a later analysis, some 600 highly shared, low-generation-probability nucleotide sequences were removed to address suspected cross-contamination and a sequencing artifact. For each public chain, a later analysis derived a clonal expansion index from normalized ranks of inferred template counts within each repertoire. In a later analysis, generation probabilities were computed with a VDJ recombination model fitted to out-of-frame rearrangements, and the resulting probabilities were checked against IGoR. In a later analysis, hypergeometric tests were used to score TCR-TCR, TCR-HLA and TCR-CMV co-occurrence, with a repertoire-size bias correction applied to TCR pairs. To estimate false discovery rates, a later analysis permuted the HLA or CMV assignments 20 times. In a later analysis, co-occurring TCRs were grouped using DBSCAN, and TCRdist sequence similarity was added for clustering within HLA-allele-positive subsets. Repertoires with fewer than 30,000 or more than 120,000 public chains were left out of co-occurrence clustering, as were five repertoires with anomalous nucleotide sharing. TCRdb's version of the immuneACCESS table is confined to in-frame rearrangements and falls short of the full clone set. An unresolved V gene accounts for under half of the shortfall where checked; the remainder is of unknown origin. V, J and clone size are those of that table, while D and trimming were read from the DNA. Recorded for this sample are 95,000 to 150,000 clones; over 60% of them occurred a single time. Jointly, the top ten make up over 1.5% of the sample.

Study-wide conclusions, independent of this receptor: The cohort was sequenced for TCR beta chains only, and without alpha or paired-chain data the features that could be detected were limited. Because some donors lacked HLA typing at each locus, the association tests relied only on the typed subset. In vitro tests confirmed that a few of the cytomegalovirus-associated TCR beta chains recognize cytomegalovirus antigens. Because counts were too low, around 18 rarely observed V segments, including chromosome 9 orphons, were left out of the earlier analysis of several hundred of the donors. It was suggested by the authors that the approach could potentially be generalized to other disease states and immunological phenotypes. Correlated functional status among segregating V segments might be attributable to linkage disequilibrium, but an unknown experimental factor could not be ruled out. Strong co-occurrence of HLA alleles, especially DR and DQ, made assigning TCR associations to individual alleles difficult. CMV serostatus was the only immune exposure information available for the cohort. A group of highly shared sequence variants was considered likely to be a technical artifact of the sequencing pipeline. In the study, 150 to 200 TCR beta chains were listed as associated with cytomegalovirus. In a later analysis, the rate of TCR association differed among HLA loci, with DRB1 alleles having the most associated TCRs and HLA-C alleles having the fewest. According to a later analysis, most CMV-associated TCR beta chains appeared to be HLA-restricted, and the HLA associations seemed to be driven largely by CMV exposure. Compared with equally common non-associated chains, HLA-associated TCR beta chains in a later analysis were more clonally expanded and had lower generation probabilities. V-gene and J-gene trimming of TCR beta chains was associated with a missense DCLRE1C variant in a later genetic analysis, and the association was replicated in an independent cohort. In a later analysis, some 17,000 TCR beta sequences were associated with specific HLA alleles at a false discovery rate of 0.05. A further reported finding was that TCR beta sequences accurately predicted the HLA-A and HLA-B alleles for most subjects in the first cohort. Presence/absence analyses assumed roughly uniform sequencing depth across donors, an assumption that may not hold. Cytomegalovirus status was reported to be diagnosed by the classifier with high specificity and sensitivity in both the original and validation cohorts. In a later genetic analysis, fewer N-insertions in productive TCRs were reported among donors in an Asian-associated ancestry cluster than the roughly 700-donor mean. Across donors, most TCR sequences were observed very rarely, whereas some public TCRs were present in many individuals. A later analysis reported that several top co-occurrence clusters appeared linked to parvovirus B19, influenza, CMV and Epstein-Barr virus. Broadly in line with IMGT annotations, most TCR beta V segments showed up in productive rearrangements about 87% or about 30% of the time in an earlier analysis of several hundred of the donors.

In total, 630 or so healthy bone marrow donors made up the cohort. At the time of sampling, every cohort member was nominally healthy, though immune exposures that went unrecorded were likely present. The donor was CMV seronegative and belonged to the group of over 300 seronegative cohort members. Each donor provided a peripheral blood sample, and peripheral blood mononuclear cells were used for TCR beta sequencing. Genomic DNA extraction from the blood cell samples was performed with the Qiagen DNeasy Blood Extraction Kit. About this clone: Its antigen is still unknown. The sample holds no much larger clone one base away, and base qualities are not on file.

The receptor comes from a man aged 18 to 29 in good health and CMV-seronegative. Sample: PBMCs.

The CDR3 corresponds to CASSYRVYTEAFF. In nucleotides, the sequence is TGTGCCAGCAGCTACAGGGTGTACACTGAAGCTTTCTTT. The rearrangement combines TRBV14 with TRBJ1-1; TRBD1 is possibly the D segment (6 matching bases). The CDR3 measures 13 amino acids from cysteine to phenylalanine. Kept here is only the CDR3 DNA, which spans 39 bases and is read in frame from base 1. According to the germline V gene, CDR1 reads SGHDN and CDR2 reads FVKESK. V drops 5 bases and J drops 3 bases, leaving 10 bases in between. The full variable domain, completed from the reference TRBV14 and TRBJ1-1 proteins outside the CDR3, reads EAGVTQFPSHSVIEKGQTVTLRCDPISGHDNLYWYRRVMGKEIKFLLHFVKESKQDESGMPNNRFLAERTGGTYSTLKVQPAELEDSGVYFCASSYRVYTEAFFGQGTRLTVV.